This TCR beta chain is from a study of beta chain features in type 1 diabetes. In the study overall: Sorted cells numbering around 100,000,000 were examined across all samples.

Notes on the study in general: People with Type 1 diabetes carried modestly yet significantly shorter TCRB CDR3s in all four CD4+ subsets.

V shed 1 base and J 0 bases; nucleotides not matched to a gene: 3. Per germline, CDR1 SGHRS and CDR2 YFSETQ. The CDR3 sequence is 17 residues long. Stem cell-like memory, regulatory, central memory and naive CD4+ cells were sorted via CD45RO/CCR7/CD25/CD127/CD95/CD27. This clone came up a few times. Antigen specificity is unknown. The investigators reverse transcribed all of the isolated RNA, so they sequenced expressed TCRB transcripts. Profiled with immunoSEQ multiplex PCR; TCRdb holds only in-frame clones, not every one. The sample includes 300,000 to 450,000 clones, 15% to 20% of them seen just once.

V gene TRBV5-1 combines with J gene TRBJ2-3, with 12 bases fitting TRBD2. The sequenced sample was naive CD4+ T cells from blood. The clonotype was recovered from a woman aged 18-29 years in good health. The CDR3 spells CASSLPLAGGSTDTQYF. As DNA, the CDR3 is TGCGCCAGCAGCTTGCCCCTAGCGGGAGGGAGCACAGATACGCAGTATTTT. The entire variable domain, with the rest obtained from reference TRBV5-1 and TRBJ2-3, is as follows: KAGVTQTPRYLIKTRGQQVTLSCSPISGHRSVSWYQQTPGQGLQFLFEYFSETQRNKGNFPGRFSGRQFSNSRSEMNVSTLELGDSALYLCASSLPLAGGSTDTQYFGPGTRLTVL.